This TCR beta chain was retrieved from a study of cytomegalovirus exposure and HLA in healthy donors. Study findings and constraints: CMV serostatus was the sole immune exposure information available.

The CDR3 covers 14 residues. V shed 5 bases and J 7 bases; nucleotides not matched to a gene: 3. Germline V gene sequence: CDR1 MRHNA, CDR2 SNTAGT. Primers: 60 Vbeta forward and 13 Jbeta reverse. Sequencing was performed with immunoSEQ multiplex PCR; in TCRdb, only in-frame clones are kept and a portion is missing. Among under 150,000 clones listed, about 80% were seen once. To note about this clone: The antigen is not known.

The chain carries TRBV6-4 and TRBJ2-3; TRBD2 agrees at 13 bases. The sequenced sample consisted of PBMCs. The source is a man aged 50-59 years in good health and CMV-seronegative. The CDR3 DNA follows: TGTGCCAGCAGTACTAGCGGGAGGGCGAATACGCAGTATTTT. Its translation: CASSTSGRANTQYF.